Sequencing of this TCR beta chain was carried out in a study of T cell changes during pregnancy in multiple sclerosis. After removal of 7 bases from V and 0 bases from J, the junction contained 6 bases not matched to a gene. This CDR3 has 13 amino acids. CDR1 SQVTM and CDR2 ANQGSEA come from the germline V gene. Only in-frame clones appear in the TCRdb table, and some are missing; sequencing was by immunoSEQ multiplex PCR. This sample has about 98,000 clones, with around 92% found just once. The receptor's source is a female donor in good health, enrolled as a control in a pregnancy study. This chain uses TRBV29-1 with TRBJ2-7, with TRBD1 identical over 7 bases. Here the sequenced sample was peripheral blood, taken after pregnancy. DNA for the CDR3: TGCAGCGCGAATACAGGGGACTCCTACGAGCAGTACTTC. It encodes CSANTGDSYEQYF.